These 14 T cell receptor beta chains originate from one sample sequenced in a study of identical twins. MiXCR, applied by TCRdb to the 5' RACE reads, yields one record per CDR3 protein. Among some 630,000 distinct CDR3 sequences listed, under 8.5% were seen once. The sample was also reused in another study, on yellow fever vaccine responses in identical twins.

Sequenced material: PBMCs. The receptors originated from a woman aged 18-29 years in good health.

This clonotype has a count of ten or more. The chain couples TRBV3-1 to TRBJ2-1; 7 bases match TRBD2. The germline CDR1 and CDR2 sequences are LGHDT and YNNKEL (reference sequence). The CDR3 is made up of 16 amino acids. The ends lost 3 bases at V and 9 bases at J; junction bases unmatched: 14. Here the CDR3 DNA reads TGTGCCAGCAGCCAGGGGAGGGCTACCCAGGTGGGTGAGCAGTTCTTC. This encodes CASSQGRATQVGEQFF.

J is TRBJ2-7 and V is TRBV5-1, with 7 bases matching TRBD1. Unmatched junction bases numbered 9, after V lost 4 bases and J lost 5 bases. Per germline, CDR1 SGHRS and CDR2 YFSETQ. This CDR3 comprises 14 residues. The CDR3 protein is CASSRDRVVNEQYF. Here the CDR3 DNA reads TGCGCCAGCAGCAGAGACAGGGTAGTGAACGAGCAGTACTTC.

The CDR3 nucleotides read TGTGCCAGCACCCCTGGGCAGGCGACTAGCCAAGAGACCCAGTACTTC. Amino acid sequence: CASTPGQATSQETQYF. The chain uses TRBV2 and TRBJ2-5, with a weak D call TRBD2 (6 bases). CDR1 is SNHLY and CDR2 is FYNNEI in the germline V gene. The V end lost 7 bases, the J end lost 1 base, and 19 bases lay between the germline ends. The CDR3 totals 16 residues.

In this sample, this clonotype turned up many times. This rearrangement joins TRBV5-1 to TRBJ2-3; D perhaps matches TRBD2 (6 bases). The CDR3 loop spans 14 amino acids. V gave up 5 bases and J gave up 0 bases, with 10 bases separating them. From germline, CDR1 is SGHRS and CDR2 YFSETQ. The CDR3 protein is CASRLADSTDTQYF. The CDR3 coding sequence is TGCGCCAGCAGATTAGCGGATAGCACAGATACGCAGTATTTT.

A few counts support this clonotype. The rearrangement joins TRBV27 to TRBJ2-4; 8 nucleotides line up with TRBD1. This CDR3 is 13 amino acids long. V lost 5 bases and J lost 3; bases outside the gene matches: 0. Germline V lookup: CDR1 MNHEY, CDR2 SMNVEV (reference sequence). The CDR3 DNA sequence: TGTGCCAGCAGTGGACAGGGCAAAAACATTCAGTACTTC. As protein: CASSGQGKNIQYF.

Concerning this clonotype itself: Just one base apart from a much larger clone, this may be a read error. The chain recombines TRBV12-3 or TRBV12-4 with TRBJ2-1; TRBD1 agrees at 9 bases. V dropped 6 bases and J dropped 7; count of bases not matched to a gene: 16. This CDR3 region has 17 residues. The CDR3 bases are TGTGCCAGCAGCCGGGACAGGGCGAAGGCCCATCGGAATGAGCAGTTCTTC. Protein product: CASSRDRAKAHRNEQFF.

This clonotype was seen at least ten times. The chain recombines TRBV7-9 with TRBJ2-1, with 9 bases matching TRBD1. V lost 4 bases, J lost 6 bases, and 4 bases stayed unmatched. Per germline, CDR1 SEHNR and CDR2 FQNEAQ (reference sequence). This CDR3 has 14 amino acids. CDR3 protein: CASSSGQGSNEQFF. Written as DNA, the CDR3 is TGTGCCAGCAGCTCGGGACAGGGAAGCAATGAGCAGTTCTTC. Complete variable domain (other parts from reference TRBV7-9 and TRBJ2-1): DTGVSQNPRHKITKRGQNVTFRCDPISEHNRLYWYRQTLGQGPEFLTYFQNEAQLEKSRLLSDRFSAERPKGSFSTLEIQRTEQGDSAMYLCASSSGQGSNEQFFGPGTRLTVL.

This clonotype was observed a few times. The chain carries TRBV12-3 or TRBV12-4 and TRBJ1-6, with D uncertain. The CDR3 sequence is 11 residues long. V gave up 3 bases and J gave up 13 bases, with 7 bases separating them. This CDR3 reads CASSFGLPLHF. DNA of the CDR3: TGTGCCAGCAGTTTTGGACTCCCCCTCCACTTT.

The chain carries TRBV29-1 and TRBJ2-1; the match to TRBD2 covers 14 bases. The J segment lost 3 bases and the V segment lost 4 bases, leaving 11 bases of the junction unmatched. This CDR3 comprises 18 residues. Per the germline V gene, CDR1 is SQVTM and CDR2 is ANQGSEA. In nucleotides, the CDR3 is TGCAGCGTTGCTGGGACTAGCGGGAGCCACGTGGTCTACAATGAGCAGTTCTTC. Translation gives CSVAGTSGSHVVYNEQFF.

This chain joins TRBV7-2 and TRBJ2-3, with 11 bases fitting TRBD2. The CDR3 runs to 20 residues. Germline V gene lookup returns CDR1 SGHTA and CDR2 FQGNSA. The J segment lost 0 bases and the V segment lost 0 bases, leaving 11 bases of the junction unmatched. The CDR3 region has the DNA TGTGCCAGCAGCTTAGCAGGGGCTAGCGGGAGGCGAGTAAGCACAGATACGCAGTATTTT. Residues: CASSLAGASGRRVSTDTQYF.

The CDR3 sequence: CASSTGTGGAYEQYF. The CDR3 coding sequence is TGCGCCAGCAGCACAGGGACAGGGGGGGCCTACGAGCAGTACTTC. The V and J genes are TRBV5-1 and TRBJ2-7; 11 bases are a match to TRBD1. Germline V lookup: CDR1 SGHRS, CDR2 YFSETQ. The J segment lost 2 bases and the V segment lost 4 bases, leaving 5 bases of the junction unmatched. The CDR3 totals 15 residues.

This clonotype was seen a few times. J is TRBJ1-1 and V is TRBV2; D is ambiguous. Germline V gene lookup returns CDR1 SNHLY and CDR2 FYNNEI. The CDR3 runs 10 residues. V was shortened by 11 bases and J by 7 bases, with 11 bases between the two germline ends. CDR3 sequence reads: CAVRGIEAFF. The DNA of the CDR3 is TGTGCCGTTCGGGGTATTGAAGCTTTCTTT.

This clonotype was seen only once. V is TRBV15 and J is TRBJ2-3, with D tentatively TRBD2 (5 bases). The CDR3 covers 14 residues. Germline CDR1 reads LNHNV; CDR2 reads YYDKDF (reference sequence). V was cut by 9 bases and J by 3 bases, with 16 bases left in between. In DNA, the CDR3 is TGTGCCACTTCCCCCGGGGAGAGGACAGATACGCAGTATTTT. Translated: CATSPGERTDTQYF.

The CDR3 DNA sequence: TGTGCCAGCAGTTGGACAGCCGCTTTGAACACTGAAGCTTTCTTT. As protein: CASSWTAALNTEAFF. This chain joins TRBV6-5 and TRBJ1-1; D is possibly TRBD1 (6 bases). The CDR3 loop spans 15 amino acids. Germline values: CDR1 MNHEY, CDR2 SVGAGI. V shed 4 bases and J shed 0 bases, with 12 bases lying between them.